This T cell receptor beta chain originates from a study of technical replicates of blood from several donors. Produced via immunoSEQ multiplex PCR; TCRdb's table is partial and in-frame only. Counted here are 95,000 or so clones, approximately 95% occurring once; the ten biggest clones make up around 0.3%. Trimming removed 5 bases at V and 7 bases at J, with 12 bases between. The CDR3 sequence is 13 residues long. The germline V gene encodes CDR1 LNHDA and CDR2 SQIVND (reference sequence). This TCR was recovered from a human donor in good health. Sequenced: T cells isolated from PBMCs. The chain recombines TRBV19 with TRBJ1-5; TRBD1 is a possible D gene (5 bases). The CDR3 DNA is TGTGCCAGTAGTCAGGGTAGGCTACAGCCCCAGCATTTT. Its protein product is CASSQGRLQPQHF. The whole variable domain, remainder taken from reference TRBV19 and TRBJ1-5, is DGGITQSPKYLFRKEGQNVTLSCEQNLNHDAMYWYRQDPGQGLRLIYYSQIVNDFQKGDIAEGYSVSREKKESFPLTVTSAQKNPTAFYLCASSQGRLQPQHFGDGTRLSIL.